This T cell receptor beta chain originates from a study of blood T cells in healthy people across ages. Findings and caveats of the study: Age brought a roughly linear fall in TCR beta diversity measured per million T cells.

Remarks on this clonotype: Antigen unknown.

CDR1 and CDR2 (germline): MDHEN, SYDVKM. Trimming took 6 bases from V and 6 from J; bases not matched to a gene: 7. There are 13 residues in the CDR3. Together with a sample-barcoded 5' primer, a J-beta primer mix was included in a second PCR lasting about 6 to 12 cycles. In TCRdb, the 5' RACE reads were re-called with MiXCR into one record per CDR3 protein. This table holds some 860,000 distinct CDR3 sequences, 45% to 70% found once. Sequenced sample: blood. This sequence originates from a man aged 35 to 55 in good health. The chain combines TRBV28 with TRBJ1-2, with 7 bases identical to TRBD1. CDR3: CASSAGTVHGYTF. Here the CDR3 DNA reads TGTGCCAGCAGCGCCGGGACAGTACATGGCTACACCTTC.